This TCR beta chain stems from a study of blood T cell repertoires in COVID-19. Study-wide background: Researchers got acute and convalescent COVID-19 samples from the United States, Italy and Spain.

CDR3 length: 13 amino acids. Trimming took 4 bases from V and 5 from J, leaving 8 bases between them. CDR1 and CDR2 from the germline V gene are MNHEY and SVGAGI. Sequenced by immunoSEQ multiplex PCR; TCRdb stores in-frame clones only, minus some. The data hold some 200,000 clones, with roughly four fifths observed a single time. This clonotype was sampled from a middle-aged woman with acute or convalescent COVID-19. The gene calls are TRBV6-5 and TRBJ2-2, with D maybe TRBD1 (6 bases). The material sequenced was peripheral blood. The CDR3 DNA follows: TGTGCCAGCAGTTCTCAGGGGACCGGGGAGCTGTTTTTT. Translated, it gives CASSSQGTGELFF.